A single TCR beta chain is shown here with its context. CDR1 SNHLY and CDR2 FYNNEI come from the germline V gene. The J segment lost 7 bases and the V segment lost 6 bases, leaving 9 bases of the junction unmatched. The CDR3 is 15 amino acids. The data were obtained in a study of blood T cell repertoires in COVID-19. Method: immunoSEQ multiplex PCR; TCRdb's copy keeps in-frame clones and lacks some. This table has around 150,000 clones, roughly 80% appearing once. This chain joins TRBV2 and TRBJ1-4, with 9 nucleotides matching TRBD1. The sequenced sample was peripheral blood. The receptor was derived from a man aged 45 to 65 with acute or convalescent COVID-19. DNA for the CDR3: TGTGCCAGCAGCCAGCTCCGGGACAGGGCTGAAAAACTGTTTTTT. It codes for CASSQLRDRAEKLFF.